The rows below give T cell receptor beta chains drawn from one sample of a study of cytomegalovirus exposure and HLA in healthy donors. The protocol was immunoSEQ multiplex PCR, while the TCRdb copy is restricted to in-frame clones and leaves out a portion. The sample consists of approximately 97,000 clones, around 81% of them appearing once. Input material: PBMCs. The source is a woman between 70 and 85 years old in good health and CMV-seropositive. The CDR3 runs from the conserved cysteine through the conserved F or W. Each record gives: V gene, clone size, D gene, J gene, CDR3 protein, CDR3 DNA. The D gene is left open where the match is weak. Not every row has a clone size; where given, it reads once, few, many or a size class.

>TRBV13|few|NA|TRBJ1-5
CASSLGRVSQPQHF
TGTGCCAGCAGCTTAGGGAGGGTTAGTCAGCCCCAGCATTTT
>TRBV7-2|NA|TRBD2|TRBJ2-1
CASSPQTSGTYNEQFF
TGTGCCAGCAGCCCGCAAACTAGCGGGACGTACAATGAGCAGTTCTTC
>TRBV30|NA|NA|TRBJ1-1
CAWKRDGRGVNTEAFF
TGTGCCTGGAAGAGGGATGGCAGGGGCGTTAACACTGAAGCTTTCTTT
>TRBV23-1|NA|NA|TRBJ2-7
CASRYRGGSYEQYF
TGCGCCAGCAGGTACAGGGGGGGTTCTTACGAGCAGTACTTC
>TRBV4-1|NA|TRBD2|TRBJ2-7
CASSQDVLAAFLDF
TGCGCCAGCAGCCAAGATGTACTAGCGGCCTTTTTGGACTTC
>TRBV5-1|once|NA|TRBJ1-1
CASSLPGMEKNTEAFF
TGCGCCAGCAGCTTACCAGGGATGGAGAAGAACACTGAAGCTTTCTTT
>TRBV9|NA|NA|TRBJ2-3
CASSLTDGGTDTQYF
TGTGCCAGCAGCCTCACTGACGGGGGCACAGATACGCAGTATTTT
>TRBV5-4|NA|NA|TRBJ2-7
CASSLYSYEQYF
TGTGCCAGCAGCCTTTACTCCTACGAGCAGTACTTC
>TRBV19|NA|NA|TRBJ1-1
CASSIDLGGAEAFF
TGTGCCAGTAGTATAGATCTAGGGGGAGCTGAAGCTTTCTTT
>TRBV9|NA|NA|TRBJ1-1
CASSISGEGNTEAFF
TGTGCCAGCAGCATCTCCGGGGAGGGGAACACTGAAGCTTTCTTT
>TRBV5-1|NA|TRBD1|TRBJ1-4
CASRGTANEKLFF
TGCGCCAGCAGAGGGACAGCAAATGAAAAACTGTTTTTT
>TRBV7-8|NA|NA|TRBJ1-2
CASSLVREGGYTF
TGTGCCAGCAGCTTAGTCAGGGAGGGTGGCTACACCTTC
>TRBV10-3|NA|NA|TRBJ1-5
CAIRQGSNQPQHF
TGTGCCATCAGACAGGGTAGCAATCAGCCCCAGCATTTT
>TRBV4-2|NA|NA|TRBJ2-7
CASSQEYRGGNEQYF
TGTGCCAGCAGCCAAGAGTACAGGGGGGGGAACGAGCAGTACTTC
>TRBV4-3|NA|NA|TRBJ2-2
CASSQDSRLTNTGELFF
TGCGCCAGCAGCCAAGATTCCCGACTGACGAACACCGGGGAGCTGTTTTTT